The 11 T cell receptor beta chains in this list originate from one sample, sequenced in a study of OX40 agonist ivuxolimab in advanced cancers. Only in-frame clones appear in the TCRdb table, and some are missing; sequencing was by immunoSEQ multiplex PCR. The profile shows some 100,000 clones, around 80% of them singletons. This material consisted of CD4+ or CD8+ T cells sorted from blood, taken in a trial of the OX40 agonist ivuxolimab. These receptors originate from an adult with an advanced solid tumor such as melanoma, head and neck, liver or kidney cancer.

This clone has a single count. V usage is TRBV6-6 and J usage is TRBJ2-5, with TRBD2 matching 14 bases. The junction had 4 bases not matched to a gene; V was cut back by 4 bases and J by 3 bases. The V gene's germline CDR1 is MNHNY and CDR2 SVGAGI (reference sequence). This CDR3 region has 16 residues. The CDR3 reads CASSFPGLAGEETQYF. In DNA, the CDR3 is TGTGCCAGCAGTTTCCCGGGACTAGCGGGAGAAGAGACCCAGTACTTC.

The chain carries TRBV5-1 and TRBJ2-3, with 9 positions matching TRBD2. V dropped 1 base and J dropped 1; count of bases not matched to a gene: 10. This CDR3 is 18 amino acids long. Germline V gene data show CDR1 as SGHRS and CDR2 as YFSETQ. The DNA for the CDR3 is TGCGCCAGCAGCTTGTTTGGTAGCGGGAGACTGGGCACAGATACGCAGTATTTT. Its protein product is CASSLFGSGRLGTDTQYF.

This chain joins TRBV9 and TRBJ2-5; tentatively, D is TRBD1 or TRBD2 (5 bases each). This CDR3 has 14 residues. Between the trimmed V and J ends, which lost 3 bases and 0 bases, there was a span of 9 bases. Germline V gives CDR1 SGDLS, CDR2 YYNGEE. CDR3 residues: CASSAGGDQETQYF. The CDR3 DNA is TGTGCCAGCAGCGCTGGGGGAGACCAAGAGACCCAGTACTTC. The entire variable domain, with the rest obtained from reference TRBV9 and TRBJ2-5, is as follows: DSGVTQTPKHLITATGQRVTLRCSPRSGDLSVYWYQQSLDQGLQFLIQYYNGEERAKGNILERFSAQQFPDLHSELNLSSLELGDSALYFCASSAGGDQETQYFGPGTRLLVL.

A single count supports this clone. The CDR3 DNA is TGTGCCAGCAGTGGGGGATCGACTAGCGGACTCTACGAGCAGTACTTC. Its translation is CASSGGSTSGLYEQYF. The genes are TRBV6-1 and TRBJ2-7; TRBD2 matches 9 bases. The trim removed 4 bases at V and 3 bases at J, leaving 10 bases unmatched. Germline values: CDR1 MNHNS, CDR2 SASEGT. The CDR3 contains 16 residues.

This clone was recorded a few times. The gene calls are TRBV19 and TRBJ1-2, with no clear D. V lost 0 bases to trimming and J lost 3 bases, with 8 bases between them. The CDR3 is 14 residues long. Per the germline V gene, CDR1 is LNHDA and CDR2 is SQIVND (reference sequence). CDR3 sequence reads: CASSIDLSHYGYTF. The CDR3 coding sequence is TGTGCCAGTAGTATAGACCTCTCCCACTATGGCTACACCTTC.

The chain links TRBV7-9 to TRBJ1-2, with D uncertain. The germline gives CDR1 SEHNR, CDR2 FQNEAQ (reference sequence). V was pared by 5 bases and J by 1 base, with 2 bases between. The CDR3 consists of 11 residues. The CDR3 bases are TGTGCCAGCAGCGATAACTATGGCTACACCTTC. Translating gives CASSDNYGYTF. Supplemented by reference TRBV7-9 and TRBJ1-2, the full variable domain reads DTGVSQNPRHKITKRGQNVTFRCDPISEHNRLYWYRQTLGQGPEFLTYFQNEAQLEKSRLLSDRFSAERPKGSFSTLEIQRTEQGDSAMYLCASSDNYGYTFGSGTRLTVV.

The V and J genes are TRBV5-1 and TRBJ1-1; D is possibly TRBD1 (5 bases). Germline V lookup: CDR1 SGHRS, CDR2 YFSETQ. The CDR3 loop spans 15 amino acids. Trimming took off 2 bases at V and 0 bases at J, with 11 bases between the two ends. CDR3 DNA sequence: TGCGCCAGCAGCTTACCGACAGTTATGAACACTGAAGCTTTCTTT. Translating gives CASSLPTVMNTEAFF.

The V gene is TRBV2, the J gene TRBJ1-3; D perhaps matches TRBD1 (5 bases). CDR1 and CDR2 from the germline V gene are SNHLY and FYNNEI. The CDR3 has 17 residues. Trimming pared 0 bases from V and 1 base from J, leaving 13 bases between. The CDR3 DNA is TGTGCCAGCAGTGAAGCAGTGAAGGGACCGTCTGGAAACACCATATATTTT. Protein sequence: CASSEAVKGPSGNTIYF.

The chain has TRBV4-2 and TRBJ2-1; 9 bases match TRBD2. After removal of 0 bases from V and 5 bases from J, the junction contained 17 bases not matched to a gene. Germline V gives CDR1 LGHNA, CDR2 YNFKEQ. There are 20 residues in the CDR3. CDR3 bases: TGTGCCAGCAGCCAAGACCCGGTTCTAGCGGGATTTGAGGGGAACAATGAGCAGTTCTTC. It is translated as CASSQDPVLAGFEGNNEQFF.

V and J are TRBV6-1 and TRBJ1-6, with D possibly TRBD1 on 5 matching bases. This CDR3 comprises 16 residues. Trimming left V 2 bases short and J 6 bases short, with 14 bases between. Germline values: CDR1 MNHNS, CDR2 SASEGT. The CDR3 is CASSESLPGPNSPLHF. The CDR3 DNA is TGTGCCAGCAGTGAAAGCCTCCCGGGACCTAATTCACCCCTCCACTTT.

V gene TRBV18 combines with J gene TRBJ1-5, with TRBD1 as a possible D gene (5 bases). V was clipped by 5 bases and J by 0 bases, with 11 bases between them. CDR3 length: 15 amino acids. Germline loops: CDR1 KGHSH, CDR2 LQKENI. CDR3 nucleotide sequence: TGTGCCAGCTCAAACCAGGGTTCTAGCAATCAGCCCCAGCATTTT. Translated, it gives CASSNQGSSNQPQHF.